Each of the 12 T cell receptor beta chains below was sequenced from the same sample in a study of cytotoxic CD8 clonotypes in ibrutinib-treated CLL. Generated by immunoSEQ multiplex PCR, the TCRdb table keeps only in-frame clones and is missing some. The table includes roughly 150,000 clones, roughly 77% detected once. Here the sequenced sample was PBMCs, taken after 12 months of ibrutinib treatment. All receptors derive from a human donor with chronic lymphocytic leukemia.

The CDR3: CASSKSLARPAQYF. The CDR3 DNA is TGTGCCAGCAGCAAATCACTTGCCCGTCCCGCGCAGTACTTC. The chain has TRBV21-1 and TRBJ2-7; no check of the table's D call, TRBD2, against the DNA was made. TRBV21-1 is a pseudogene locus. This CDR3 contains 14 residues.

This clone was found once. The rearrangement joins TRBV10-3 to TRBJ2-7; D is perhaps TRBD1 or TRBD2 (6 bases each). The V gene lost 4 bases and the J gene lost 7 bases, with 14 bases spanning the gap. The CDR3 is 13 amino acids. CDR1 and CDR2 from the germline V gene are ENHRY and SYGVKD. The CDR3 region is CAISGGAELEQYF. CDR3 nucleotide sequence: TGTGCCATCAGTGGGGGGGCGGAACTAGAGCAGTACTTC.

This clone was detected a few times. V is TRBV15 and J is TRBJ2-3; unclear D gene. Germline CDR1 LNHNV, CDR2 YYDKDF (reference sequence). V lost 0 bases and J 7 bases, leaving 14 bases between the germline ends. CDR3 length: 15 residues. The CDR3 coding sequence is TGTGCCACCAGCAGAGATAGGTCGTTGGGGAATACGCAGTATTTT. Its translation is CATSRDRSLGNTQYF.

The rearrangement uses TRBV9 and TRBJ2-5, with D perhaps assigned TRBD1 or TRBD2 (6 bases each). The V gene lost 4 bases and the J gene lost 5 bases, with 12 bases spanning the gap. The germline V gene has CDR1 SGDLS and CDR2 YYNGEE. The CDR3 is 13 residues long. The CDR3: CASSHRGQETQYF. CDR3 sequence (DNA): TGTGCCAGCAGCCACCGGGGGCAGGAGACCCAGTACTTC. The variable domain in full, with the rest retrieved from reference TRBV9 and TRBJ2-5, is DSGVTQTPKHLITATGQRVTLRCSPRSGDLSVYWYQQSLDQGLQFLIQYYNGEERAKGNILERFSAQQFPDLHSELNLSSLELGDSALYFCASSHRGQETQYFGPGTRLLVL.

This clone was seen a single time. CDR3: CASMREGPPDTQYF. The CDR3 DNA reads as TGCGCCAGCATGCGGGAGGGCCCCCCAGATACGCAGTATTTT. The V call is TRBV5-1, the J call TRBJ2-3, with 9 bases matching TRBD2. The CDR3 spans 14 residues. Per the germline V gene, CDR1 is SGHRS and CDR2 is YFSETQ. Trimming removed 6 bases from V and 4 bases from J; junction bases left unmatched: 6. Filled out from reference TRBV5-1 and TRBJ2-3, the complete variable domain reads KAGVTQTPRYLIKTRGQQVTLSCSPISGHRSVSWYQQTPGQGLQFLFEYFSETQRNKGNFPGRFSGRQFSNSRSEMNVSTLELGDSALYLCASMREGPPDTQYFGPGTRLTVL.

This sequence joins TRBV7-2 and TRBJ2-1; a weak D match, TRBD2 (6 bases). The CDR3 is made up of 15 amino acids. V lost 1 base and J lost 10, with 17 bases in between. Per the germline V gene, CDR1 is SGHTA and CDR2 is FQGNSA. The CDR3 loop reads CASSLEPLAWGEQFF. For the CDR3, the DNA is TGTGCCAGCAGCTTAGAACCCCTAGCGTGGGGAGAGCAGTTCTTC.

The CDR3, as DNA: TGTGCCAGCAGCCCCCTAGGACAGGGGGCTAAGGATCAGCCCCAGCATTTT. Its translation: CASSPLGQGAKDQPQHF. The chain couples TRBV7-2 to TRBJ1-5, with 11 bases aligning to TRBD1. Germline V CDR1 and CDR2: SGHTA, FQGNSA. V lost 5 bases, J lost 5 bases, and 11 bases stayed unmatched. This CDR3 has 17 amino acids.

The genes are TRBV7-9 and TRBJ1-4; the match to TRBD1 covers 7 bases. Germline lookup yields CDR1 SEHNR and CDR2 FQNEAQ (reference sequence). The V and J ends lost 1 base and 8 bases, in that order; junction bases with no gene match: 10. The CDR3 spans 16 residues. CDR3 nucleotide sequence: TGTGCCAGCAGCTTAGGGTATTCCAGGGGGGACGAAAAACTGTTTTTT. As protein: CASSLGYSRGDEKLFF.

This chain connects TRBV7-9 to TRBJ2-7; the D is unclear. The germline V and J ends were trimmed by 3 bases and 3 bases, with 3 bases remaining between them. The CDR3 spans 11 residues. Germline-derived CDR1 and CDR2 are SEHNR and FQNEAQ (reference sequence). The CDR3 region is CASSFLYEQYF. The CDR3, as DNA: TGTGCCAGCAGCTTTCTCTACGAGCAGTACTTC.

The CDR3 coding sequence is TGCAGCGTCTCGGGACAGGGGATTGGCTACACCTTC. Amino acid sequence: CSVSGQGIGYTF. J is TRBJ1-2 and V is TRBV29-1, with TRBD1 identical over 10 bases. Germline loops: CDR1 SQVTM, CDR2 ANQGSEA. With V trimmed by 6 bases and J by 7 bases, 5 bases remained unmatched. The length of the CDR3 is 12 residues.

The genes are TRBV27 and TRBJ2-1; no definite D call. CDR1 MNHEY and CDR2 SMNVEV come from the germline V gene (reference sequence). The CDR3 length is 16 residues. Trimming removed 3 bases from V and 0 bases from J, with 12 bases in between. CDR3 sequence reads: CASSFRGSSSYNEQFF. CDR3 sequence (DNA): TGTGCCAGCAGTTTCCGTGGATCAAGCTCCTACAATGAGCAGTTCTTC.

The CDR3 loop reads CASSQDGYNEQFF. CDR3 bases: TGTGCCAGCAGCCAGGACGGCTACAATGAGCAGTTCTTC. The gene calls are TRBV7-3 and TRBJ2-1; D gene uncertain. This CDR3 comprises 13 residues. V was cut by 5 bases and J by 3 bases, with 8 bases left in between. Germline V lookup: CDR1 SGHTA, CDR2 FQGTGA. Variable domain in full (rest from reference TRBV7-3 and TRBJ2-1): GAGVSQTPSNKVTEKGKYVELRCDPISGHTALYWYRQSLGQGPEFLIYFQGTGAADDSGLPNDRFFAVRPEGSVSTLKIQRTERGDSAVYLCASSQDGYNEQFFGPGTRLTVL.